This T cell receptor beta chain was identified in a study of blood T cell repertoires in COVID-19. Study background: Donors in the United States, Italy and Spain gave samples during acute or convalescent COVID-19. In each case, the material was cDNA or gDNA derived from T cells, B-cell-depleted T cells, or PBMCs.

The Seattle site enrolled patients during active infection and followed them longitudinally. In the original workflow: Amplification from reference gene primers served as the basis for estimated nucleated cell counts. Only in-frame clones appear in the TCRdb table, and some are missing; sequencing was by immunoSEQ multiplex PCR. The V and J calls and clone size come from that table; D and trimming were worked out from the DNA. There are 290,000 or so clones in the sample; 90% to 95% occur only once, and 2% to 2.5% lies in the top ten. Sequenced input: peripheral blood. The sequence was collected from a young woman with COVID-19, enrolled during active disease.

This CDR3 reads CASSDRRADTDTQYF. Written as DNA, the CDR3 is TGTGCCAGCAGTGATCGGCGGGCAGACACAGATACGCAGTATTTT. The chain links TRBV6-1 to TRBJ2-3; TRBD2 is a possible D gene (5 bases). CDR3 length equals 15 residues. Germline V gene sequence: CDR1 MNHNS, CDR2 SASEGT. V was shortened by 3 bases and J by 2 bases, with 12 bases between the two germline ends.